The 20 T cell receptor beta chains given below trace back to one sample, sequenced in a study of shared clonotypes between healthy human individuals. Generated by immunoSEQ multiplex PCR, the TCRdb table keeps only in-frame clones and is missing some. The sample includes 2 million to 2.5 million clones, about nine tenths of them seen just once. Sequencing input: naive CD4+ T cells from PBMCs. As to subset: CD45RA+ positively selected. Source of these receptors: a man in his late teens or twenties in good health. Some clones in this sample may be carry-over from other donors' samples.

The J gene is TRBJ2-5, the V gene TRBV7-9; 7 positions match TRBD1. Per the germline V gene, CDR1 is SEHNR and CDR2 is FQNEAQ (reference sequence). Trimming took 3 bases from V and 5 from J; bases not matched to a gene: 3. The CDR3 extends over 13 amino acids. The chain's CDR3 is CASSFTGVETQYF. CDR3 in DNA: TGTGCCAGCAGCTTTACAGGGGTGGAGACCCAGTACTTC.

The J gene is TRBJ1-5, the V gene TRBV28, with a weak D call TRBD1 (5 bases). Germline-derived CDR1 and CDR2 are MDHEN and SYDVKM. CDR3 length: 15 residues. Between the trimmed V and J ends, which lost 3 bases and 6 bases, there was a span of 15 bases. The CDR3 DNA is TGTGCCAGCAGTTTGTGGCAGGGCGGCCGTCAGCCCCAGCATTTT. Translated: CASSLWQGGRQPQHF.

In this sample, this clone turned up once. This chain uses TRBV25-1 with TRBJ2-5; maybe TRBD1 (6 bases). Trimming stripped 6 bases from V and 2 bases from J, with 16 bases between. CDR1 MGHDK and CDR2 SYGVNS come from the germline V gene. The CDR3 runs to 15 residues. The CDR3 spells CASRDYREMQETQYF. CDR3 DNA sequence: TGTGCCAGCAGGGATTACAGGGAGATGCAAGAGACCCAGTACTTC. The whole variable domain, filled in from reference TRBV25-1 and TRBJ2-5, reads EADIYQTPRYLVIGTGKKITLECSQTMGHDKMYWYQQDPGMELHLIHYSYGVNSTEKGDLSSESTVSRIRTEHFPLTLESARPSHTSQYLCASRDYREMQETQYFGPGTRLLVL.

The rearrangement uses TRBV5-4 and TRBJ2-3, with D possibly TRBD2 on 6 matching bases. The CDR3 contains 17 residues. Per the germline V gene, CDR1 is SGHNT and CDR2 is YYREEE (reference sequence). V was cut by 4 bases and J by 2 bases, with 20 bases left in between. CDR3: CASSMGGANGVTDTQYF. The DNA of the CDR3 is TGTGCCAGCAGCATGGGAGGAGCAAACGGAGTCACAGATACGCAGTATTTT.

The chain links TRBV27 to TRBJ2-3, with a weak D call TRBD2 (5 bases). CDR1 is MNHEY and CDR2 is SMNVEV in the germline V gene (reference sequence). The CDR3 has 14 residues. Trimming took 0 bases from V and 6 from J, leaving 10 bases between them. The CDR3 sequence is CASSLSGDRDTQYF. The CDR3 DNA reads TGTGCCAGCAGTTTATCCGGGGATAGGGATACGCAGTATTTT.

The chain combines TRBV5-5 with TRBJ2-1; the match to TRBD2 covers 8 bases. The CDR3 loop spans 15 amino acids. The V gene's germline CDR1 is SGHKS and CDR2 YYEKEE (reference sequence). J was trimmed by 4 bases and V by 1 base; bases with no gene match: 4. The CDR3 sequence: CASSLSGSSYNEQFF. CDR3 nucleotides: TGTGCCAGCAGCTTGAGCGGGAGTTCGTACAATGAGCAGTTCTTC. The whole variable domain, remainder taken from reference TRBV5-5 and TRBJ2-1, is DAGVTQSPTHLIKTRGQQVTLRCSPISGHKSVSWYQQVLGQGPQFIFQYYEKEERGRGNFPDRFSARQFPNYSSELNVNALLLGDSALYLCASSLSGSSYNEQFFGPGTRLTVL.

The rearrangement uses TRBV30 and TRBJ2-7, with D uncertain. The V end was cut by 5 bases, the J end by 1 base, with 6 bases between. From germline, CDR1 is GTSNPN and CDR2 SVGIG (reference sequence). There are 11 residues in the CDR3. CDR3 residues: CAWARSYEQYF. As DNA, the CDR3 is TGTGCCTGGGCTAGGTCCTACGAGCAGTACTTC.

Notes on this clone: This CDR3 is also generated by other DNA sequences in the sample. This chain connects TRBV5-6 to TRBJ2-1; D gene unclear. CDR3 length equals 14 residues. The germline V and J ends were trimmed by 3 bases and 4 bases, with 11 bases remaining between them. CDR1 and CDR2 from the germline V gene are SGHDT and YYEEEE. The CDR3 here is CASSSASSYNEQFF. Here the CDR3 DNA reads TGTGCCAGCAGCTCGGCGAGTTCTTACAATGAGCAGTTCTTC.

The chain uses TRBV5-1 and TRBJ1-1, with TRBD1 as a possible D gene (5 bases). Germline V gives CDR1 SGHRS, CDR2 YFSETQ. This CDR3 region has 14 residues. V dropped 0 bases and J dropped 4 bases, with 10 bases sitting between them. The CDR3 is CASSLDPGPTEAFF. The DNA for the CDR3 is TGCGCCAGCAGCTTGGACCCAGGGCCCACTGAAGCTTTCTTT.

V usage is TRBV27 and J usage is TRBJ2-7; D might be TRBD1 (5 bases). Trimming pared 5 bases from V and 9 bases from J, leaving 17 bases between. The germline V gene has CDR1 MNHEY and CDR2 SMNVEV (reference sequence). The CDR3 length is 13 residues. CDR3 loop: CASSLQGTGGQYF. CDR3 nucleotide sequence: TGTGCCAGCAGTCTCCAGGGAACGGGTGGGCAGTACTTC.

This chain links TRBV5-1 with TRBJ2-1, with 11 bases lining up with TRBD2. J lost 3 bases, V lost 0 bases, and 8 bases had no gene match. CDR1 is SGHRS and CDR2 is YFSETQ in the germline V gene. The CDR3 runs 18 residues. In DNA, the CDR3 is TGCGCCAGCAGCTTGGCCGGGACTAGCGGTTCCCACTACAATGAGCAGTTCTTC. It translates to CASSLAGTSGSHYNEQFF. The full variable domain, rest sourced from reference TRBV5-1 and TRBJ2-1, is KAGVTQTPRYLIKTRGQQVTLSCSPISGHRSVSWYQQTPGQGLQFLFEYFSETQRNKGNFPGRFSGRQFSNSRSEMNVSTLELGDSALYLCASSLAGTSGSHYNEQFFGPGTRLTVL.

J is TRBJ2-2 and V is TRBV6-5; a weak D match, TRBD2 (5 bases). This CDR3 is 15 amino acids long. The V end was cut by 4 bases, the J end by 5 bases, with 14 bases between. The V gene's germline CDR1 is MNHEY and CDR2 SVGAGI. This chain's CDR3 is CASSFTLTGTGELFF. The CDR3 nucleotides are TGTGCCAGCAGTTTTACTTTGACGGGAACCGGGGAGCTGTTTTTT.

This chain uses TRBV27 with TRBJ2-4; D gene unclear. The germline V gene has CDR1 MNHEY and CDR2 SMNVEV (reference sequence). The CDR3 totals 16 residues. V was pared by 4 bases and J by 1 base, with 14 bases between. CDR3 sequence reads: CASSSYMKLAKNIQYF. CDR3 coding DNA: TGTGCCAGCAGTTCTTACATGAAGCTCGCCAAAAACATTCAGTACTTC.

The chain carries TRBV9 and TRBJ2-3; D gene uncertain. Germline CDR1 and CDR2: SGDLS and YYNGEE. There are 14 residues in the CDR3. V lost 3 bases to trimming and J lost 1 base, with 9 bases between them. The CDR3 coding sequence is TGTGCCAGCAGCGCGGTCCTACGCACAGATACGCAGTATTTT. Encoded protein: CASSAVLRTDTQYF.

The rearrangement links TRBV7-9 to TRBJ2-5, with D perhaps matching TRBD1 (5 bases). CDR3 size: 12 residues. The V and J ends lost 5 bases and 11 bases respectively, with 15 bases between them. Germline-derived CDR1 and CDR2 are SEHNR and FQNEAQ (reference sequence). In DNA, the CDR3 is TGTGCCAGCAGCCAGGGATTAGCACCTCAGTACTTC. Translation gives CASSQGLAPQYF. The full variable domain, completed using reference TRBV7-9 and TRBJ2-5, is DTGVSQNPRHKITKRGQNVTFRCDPISEHNRLYWYRQTLGQGPEFLTYFQNEAQLEKSRLLSDRFSAERPKGSFSTLEIQRTEQGDSAMYLCASSQGLAPQYFGPGTRLLVL.

The chain carries TRBV4-1 and TRBJ2-7; 12 bases map to TRBD2. The CDR3 consists of 16 residues. With 2 bases clipped from V and 6 bases from J, the junction kept 8 bases outside the gene matches. Germline V gives CDR1 MGHRA, CDR2 YSYEKL. DNA of the CDR3: TGCGCCAGCAGCCAACCTTCTAGCGGGAGGGCCGCCGAGCAGTACTTC. Protein: CASSQPSSGRAAEQYF.

This rearrangement joins TRBV28 to TRBJ2-1, with D perhaps TRBD1 (5 bases). Germline assignment: CDR1 MDHEN and CDR2 SYDVKM. Trimming removed 6 bases at V and 3 bases at J, with 21 bases between. The CDR3 covers 17 residues. The DNA of the CDR3 is TGTGCCAGCAGACACGCCCCCGGCGGCGGACACTACAATGAGCAGTTCTTC. As protein: CASRHAPGGGHYNEQFF. The full variable domain, completed using reference TRBV28 and TRBJ2-1, is DVKVTQSSRYLVKRTGEKVFLECVQDMDHENMFWYRQDPGLGLRLIYFSYDVKMKEKGDIPEGYSVSREKKERFSLILESASTNQTSMYLCASRHAPGGGHYNEQFFGPGTRLTVL.

This clone was counted once. CDR3: CASSLSPSSYEQYF. The CDR3 DNA reads TGTGCCAGTAGTCTCAGTCCGAGCTCCTACGAGCAGTACTTC. This chain connects TRBV19 to TRBJ2-7; D gene unclear. Germline loops: CDR1 LNHDA, CDR2 SQIVND (reference sequence). Trimming pared 5 bases from V and 0 bases from J, leaving 11 bases between. CDR3 size: 14 residues.

The V and J genes are TRBV7-8 and TRBJ2-4; D is uncertain. Per the germline V gene, CDR1 is SGHVS and CDR2 is FQNEAQ. V was cut by 2 bases and J by 0 bases, with 8 bases left in between. The CDR3 runs to 15 residues. The CDR3 region has the DNA TGTGCCAGCAGCTTAAGTAGGATAGCCAAAAACATTCAGTACTTC. Protein sequence: CASSLSRIAKNIQYF.

V usage is TRBV18 and J usage is TRBJ1-1; D not certain. CDR1 is KGHSH, CDR2 LQKENI, per germline. This CDR3 is built from 16 residues. V gave up 4 bases and J gave up 1 base, with 16 bases separating them. The CDR3 DNA sequence: TGTGCCAGCTCACAGGTTTTATTGCGGGCGAACACTGAAGCTTTCTTT. Residues: CASSQVLLRANTEAFF.